The entry below describes one T cell receptor beta chain. Original data processing: Amplified reference gene primers provided the basis for estimating nucleated cell counts. Method: immunoSEQ multiplex PCR; TCRdb's copy keeps in-frame clones and lacks some. From that table come the V and J calls and clone size; the DNA was used to work out D and trimming. Seen here are under 45,000 clones, roughly 87% observed once, and the top ten hold 4.3%. These data originate in a study of blood T cell repertoires in COVID-19. Study at large: The samples span acute and convalescent COVID-19 from the United States, Italy and Spain. PBMCs, B-cell-depleted T cells, or T cells provided the cDNA or gDNA that made up the material.

V shed 4 bases and J shed 4 bases, with 17 bases lying between them. The length of the CDR3 is 15 residues. The germline V gene has CDR1 LGHDT and CDR2 YNNKEL (reference sequence). The sequencing input was peripheral blood. The source is a man aged 55 to 69 with acute or convalescent COVID-19. The chain uses TRBV3-1 (or the pseudogene TRBV3-2) and TRBJ2-7; D might be TRBD1 (6 bases). In DNA, the CDR3 is TGTGCCAGCAGCCCCACGAGACTAACAGGGTACGAGCAGTACTTC. Its translation is CASSPTRLTGYEQYF.